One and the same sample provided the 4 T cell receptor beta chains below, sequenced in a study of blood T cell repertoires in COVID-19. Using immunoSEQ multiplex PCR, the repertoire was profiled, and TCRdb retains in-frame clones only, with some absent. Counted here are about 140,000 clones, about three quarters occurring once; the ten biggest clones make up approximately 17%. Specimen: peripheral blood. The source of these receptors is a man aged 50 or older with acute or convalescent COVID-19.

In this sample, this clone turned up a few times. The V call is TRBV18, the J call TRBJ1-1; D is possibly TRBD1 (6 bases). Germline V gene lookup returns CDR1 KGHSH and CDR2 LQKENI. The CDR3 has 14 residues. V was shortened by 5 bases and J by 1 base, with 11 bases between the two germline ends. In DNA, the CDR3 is TGTGCCAGCTCATTATTAGGGGGGAACACTGAAGCTTTCTTT. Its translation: CASSLLGGNTEAFF.

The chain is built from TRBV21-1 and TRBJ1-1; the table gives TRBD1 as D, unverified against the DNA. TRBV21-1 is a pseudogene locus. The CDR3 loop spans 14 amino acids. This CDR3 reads CASSENSRNTEAFF. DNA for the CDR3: TGTGCCAGCAGCGAGAACAGCCGGAACACTGAAGCTTTCTTT.

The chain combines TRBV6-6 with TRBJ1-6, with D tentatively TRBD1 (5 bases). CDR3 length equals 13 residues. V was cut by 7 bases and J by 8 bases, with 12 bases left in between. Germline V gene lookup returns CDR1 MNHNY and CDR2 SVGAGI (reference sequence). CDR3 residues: CASTWGVDSPLHF. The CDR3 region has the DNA TGTGCCAGCACGTGGGGGGTTGATTCACCCCTCCACTTT.

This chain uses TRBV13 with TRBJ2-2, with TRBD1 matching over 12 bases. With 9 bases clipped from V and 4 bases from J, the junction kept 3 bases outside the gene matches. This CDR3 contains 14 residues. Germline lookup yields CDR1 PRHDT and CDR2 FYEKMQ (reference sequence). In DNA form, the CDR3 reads TGTGCCAGTCAGGGACAGGGGGCCACCGGGGAGCTGTTTTTT. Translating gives CASQGQGATGELFF.